Each of the 8 T cell receptor beta chains below was sequenced from the same sample in a study of T cell changes during pregnancy in multiple sclerosis (dated by TCRdb to about 2019). Receptors were amplified or captured by the immunoSEQ multiplex PCR assay. What TCRdb holds here is the immuneACCESS table cut down to in-frame rearrangements. Part of the clones is not present; checked against another copy, under half of the missing clones reflect an unresolved V gene, and the others are unexplained. Here the sample has 35,000 to 50,000 clones; approximately 90% occur a single time. Of the sample, more than 0.9% is held by the ten largest clones. This specimen was CD4+ T cells from peripheral blood mononuclear cells, taken after pregnancy. The source of these receptors is a female donor with multiple sclerosis, enrolled in a pregnancy study.

J is TRBJ1-2 and V is TRBV28; unclear D gene. V was pared by 5 bases and J by 7 bases, with 8 bases between. The CDR3 runs 11 residues. Germline V CDR1 and CDR2: MDHEN, SYDVKM. CDR3 DNA sequence: TGTGCCAGCAGTAGAGGGTTTGGCTACACCTTC. Residues: CASSRGFGYTF.

The chain uses TRBV7-8 and TRBJ1-1, with D perhaps matching TRBD1 (5 bases). Germline loops: CDR1 SGHVS, CDR2 FQNEAQ. The CDR3 runs 15 residues. Trimming removed 0 bases from V and 3 bases from J, with 11 bases in between. The CDR3 nucleotides are TGTGCCAGCAGCTTAGCCCCGCGGGGGGACACTGAAGCTTTCTTT. Translation: CASSLAPRGDTEAFF.

The chain joins TRBV30 to TRBJ2-2, with D hard to call. The germline V gene encodes CDR1 GTSNPN and CDR2 SVGIG (reference sequence). The CDR3 consists of 14 residues. V lost 8 bases and J lost 1, with 14 bases in between. The chain's CDR3 is CARMRNQNTGELFF. Written as DNA, the CDR3 is TGTGCCCGTATGAGGAACCAGAACACCGGGGAGCTGTTTTTT.

The gene calls are TRBV19 and TRBJ2-3; 7 nucleotides match TRBD2. V was pared by 4 bases and J by 3 bases, with 7 bases of the junction left unmatched. The CDR3 sequence is 15 residues long. Looked up from germline, CDR1 is LNHDA and CDR2 is SQIVND (reference sequence). The CDR3 nucleotides are TGTGCCAGTAGTAACCCCGGGGGGTGGACAGATACGCAGTATTTT. It yields the protein CASSNPGGWTDTQYF.

The chain links TRBV5-1 to TRBJ1-1; possible D gene TRBD1, 5 bases. V lost 4 bases to trimming and J lost 3 bases, with 10 bases between them. The CDR3 extends over 13 amino acids. Germline V gene lookup returns CDR1 SGHRS and CDR2 YFSETQ. CDR3 in DNA: TGCGCCAGCAGCAGGGGTCTGGACACTGAAGCTTTCTTT. Protein: CASSRGLDTEAFF.

The chain carries TRBV30 and TRBJ1-4, with 8 bases fitting TRBD1. The V and J ends lost 0 bases and 7 bases, in that order; junction bases with no gene match: 4. The CDR3 contains 14 residues. Germline-derived CDR1 and CDR2 are GTSNPN and SVGIG (reference sequence). Here the CDR3 DNA reads TGTGCCTGGAGTGTAGGCAGGGGGCCTGAAAAACTGTTTTTT. Its translation is CAWSVGRGPEKLFF. Variable domain in full (rest from reference TRBV30 and TRBJ1-4): SQTIHQWPATLVQPVGSPLSLECTVEGTSNPNLYWYRQAAGRGLQLLFYSVGIGQISSEVPQNLSASRPQDRQFILSSKKLLLSDSGFYLCAWSVGRGPEKLFFGSGTQLSVL.

V usage is TRBV6-4 and J usage is TRBJ2-3; 10 bases are shared with TRBD1. Germline V lookup: CDR1 MRHNA, CDR2 SNTAGT. Trimming cost V 6 bases and J 3 bases; bases outside gene matches: 6. The CDR3 totals 15 residues. The CDR3 DNA is TGTGCCAGCAGCCAGGGGACAGGGGAGACAGATACGCAGTATTTT. Its protein product is CASSQGTGETDTQYF.

The gene calls are TRBV29-1 and TRBJ2-3, with 8 bases lining up with TRBD1. V lost 3 bases to trimming and J lost 4 bases; unmatched junction nucleotides: 0. Germline CDR1 SQVTM, CDR2 ANQGSEA. The CDR3 is 12 residues long. CDR3 DNA sequence: TGCAGCGTTGACAGGGGGCCAGATACGCAGTATTTT. Encoded protein: CSVDRGPDTQYF.